These 6 T cell receptor beta chains originate from one sample sequenced in a study of T cell responses to AZD1222 COVID-19 vaccine. Repertoires were generated with immunoSEQ multiplex PCR, while TCRdb's copy carries only in-frame clones and drops some. The table includes 86,000 or so clones, roughly 90% detected once. Sequences were derived from peripheral blood, sampled on day 0 of AZD1222 vaccination. The origin of the receptors is an adult in good health.

The chain links TRBV4-2 to TRBJ1-3; D is unclear. Germline loops: CDR1 LGHNA, CDR2 YNFKEQ. Between the trimmed V and J ends, which lost 2 bases and 4 bases, there was a span of 9 bases. The CDR3 loop spans 14 amino acids. In DNA, the CDR3 is TGTGCCAGCAGCCAAAGCGGTTCAGGAAACACCATATATTTT. The encoded protein is CASSQSGSGNTIYF.

This chain's CDR3 is CASSERGAQHF. CDR3 nucleotide sequence: TGCGCCAGCAGTGAGAGGGGAGCCCAGCATTTT. The chain is built from TRBV10-2 and TRBJ1-5; possibly TRBD1 for D (5 bases). The CDR3 sequence is 11 residues long. Germline V lookup: CDR1 WSHSY, CDR2 SAAADI. The germline V and J ends were trimmed by 2 bases and 11 bases, with 7 bases remaining between them.

The rearrangement links TRBV9 to TRBJ2-6, with D unresolved. Trimming took 0 bases from V and 3 from J, leaving 1 base between them. Looked up from germline, CDR1 is SGDLS and CDR2 is YYNGEE. The CDR3 consists of 13 residues. CDR3: CASSVVGANVLTF. CDR3 nucleotide sequence: TGTGCCAGCAGCGTAGTTGGGGCCAACGTCCTGACTTTC.

The chain carries TRBV28 and TRBJ2-4, with D possibly being TRBD1 (6 bases). Germline lookup yields CDR1 MDHEN and CDR2 SYDVKM. Deletions cut 2 bases from V and 0 bases from J, with 14 bases between. The CDR3 spans 17 residues. The CDR3 is CASSLRQAPLAKNIQYF. Written as DNA, the CDR3 is TGTGCCAGCAGTTTACGACAGGCGCCGCTAGCCAAAAACATTCAGTACTTC.

The chain has TRBV24-1 and TRBJ1-5, with TRBD1 matching over 9 bases. CDR1 and CDR2 (germline): KGHDR, SFDVKD. The CDR3 loop spans 15 amino acids. The J segment lost 7 bases and the V segment lost 4 bases, leaving 7 bases of the junction unmatched. This CDR3 is CATSDPTGGEQPQHF. In DNA form, the CDR3 reads TGTGCCACCAGTGACCCGACAGGGGGGGAACAGCCCCAGCATTTT.

The rearrangement joins TRBV19 to TRBJ1-5; D gene unclear. The V and J ends lost 4 bases and 5 bases respectively, with 12 bases between them. Germline lookup yields CDR1 LNHDA and CDR2 SQIVND (reference sequence). CDR3 length: 14 amino acids. CDR3 sequence: CASSRASDDQPQHF. CDR3 sequence (DNA): TGTGCCAGTAGTAGGGCCTCGGACGATCAGCCCCAGCATTTT.